The 17 T cell receptor beta chains in this list originate from one sample, sequenced in a study of blood T cells in healthy people across ages. Primers used in a second PCR of about 7 to 11 cycles were a sample-barcoded 5' primer and a J-beta primer mix. TCRdb processed the 5' RACE reads anew with MiXCR; each CDR3 protein has one entry. The sample comprises about 510,000 distinct CDR3 sequences, about 25% of which are singletons, and approximately 3.7% rests with the top ten. In addition, the sample was reused for a study of T cells of mothers and their children.

Sequenced material: blood. These receptors were obtained from a boy between 2 and 10 years old in good health.

The CDR3 bases are TGTGCCAGCAGTGAACAGGGCGTCCTGGAGACCCAGTACTTC. Its protein is CASSEQGVLETQYF. The chain joins TRBV2 to TRBJ2-5; tentatively, D is TRBD1 (5 bases). Trimming removed 2 bases at V and 5 bases at J, with 12 bases between. CDR3 length equals 14 residues. The V gene's germline CDR1 is SNHLY and CDR2 FYNNEI.

The V call is TRBV6-6, the J call TRBJ2-1, with D unresolved. V lost 3 bases to trimming and J lost 10 bases, with 10 bases between them. There are 12 residues in the CDR3. Germline V gives CDR1 MNHNY, CDR2 SVGAGI (reference sequence). The CDR3, as DNA: TGTGCCAGCAGTTATTCCCAGGCCGAGCAGTTCTTC. Amino acids: CASSYSQAEQFF.

This clonotype was found a few times. The chain carries TRBV29-1 and TRBJ2-1; 14 bases are shared with TRBD2. The length of the CDR3 is 14 residues. The germline V gene encodes CDR1 SQVTM and CDR2 ANQGSEA. Germline trimming cut 7 bases from V and 7 bases from J; bases unmatched to any gene: 6. Written as DNA, the CDR3 is TGCAGCGCCAAGGGGACTAGCGGGAGAAATGAGCAGTTCTTC. Its translation: CSAKGTSGRNEQFF.

This clonotype showed up just once. V is TRBV7-2 and J is TRBJ1-2, with a tentative D call TRBD1 (6 bases). CDR3 length equals 14 residues. Germline loops: CDR1 SGHTA, CDR2 FQGNSA. V lost 2 bases and J 8 bases, leaving 15 bases between the germline ends. The CDR3 nucleotides are TGTGCCAGCAGCTTAATGGTTAGGGGGGGCGGCTACACCTTC. Protein sequence: CASSLMVRGGGYTF.

The chain combines TRBV30 with TRBJ2-7, with 7 bases fitting TRBD2. The trim removed 3 bases at V and 0 bases at J, leaving 8 bases unmatched. The germline V gene encodes CDR1 GTSNPN and CDR2 SVGIG (reference sequence). This CDR3 spans 15 amino acids. CDR3 nucleotides: TGTGCCTGGAGCGAATCTGGCGGGAGCTCCTACGAGCAGTACTTC. As protein: CAWSESGGSSYEQYF.

Only a few counts were recorded for this clonotype. V is TRBV10-3 and J is TRBJ2-2, with a possible D match to TRBD2 (5 bases). The CDR3 contains 15 residues. The V end lost 11 bases, the J end lost 0 bases, and 16 bases lay between the germline ends. CDR1 and CDR2 (germline): ENHRY, SYGVKD. Written as DNA, the CDR3 is TGTGCCGCAATGGGTCCGGGAACGAACACCGGGGAGCTGTTTTTT. Amino acids: CAAMGPGTNTGELFF.

This clonotype has only a few counts. The chain links TRBV10-3 to TRBJ2-2; 13 bases line up with TRBD2. The length of the CDR3 is 16 residues. The J segment lost 6 bases and the V segment lost 4 bases, leaving 5 bases of the junction unmatched. Germline-derived CDR1 and CDR2 are ENHRY and SYGVKD. The CDR3: CAISALTSGGSGELFF. The CDR3 DNA is TGTGCCATCAGTGCTCTGACTAGCGGGGGGTCCGGGGAGCTGTTTTTT.

The rearrangement uses TRBV7-9 and TRBJ2-5; D may be TRBD1 (6 bases). The J call may be in error: the DNA end matches TRBJ2-1 better. CDR1 is SEHNR and CDR2 is FQNEAQ in the germline V gene (reference sequence). The CDR3 sequence is 15 residues long. The CDR3 loop reads CASSLLSTGLGEQFF. The CDR3 region has the DNA TGTGCCAGCAGCTTGCTCTCCACAGGGCTGGGGGAGCAGTTCTTC.

This clonotype was counted a single time. The genes are TRBV30 and TRBJ1-1; maybe TRBD1 (6 bases). The CDR3 runs 16 residues. The germline gives CDR1 GTSNPN, CDR2 SVGIG (reference sequence). V dropped 5 bases and J dropped 0 bases, with 19 bases sitting between them. The CDR3 sequence: CAWGSRPGHLNTEAFF. Written as DNA, the CDR3 is TGTGCCTGGGGTTCCCGACCGGGACACCTGAACACTGAAGCTTTCTTT.

This clonotype showed up just a few times. This rearrangement joins TRBV3-1 to TRBJ2-1; D may match TRBD1 or TRBD2 (5 bases each). Germline V lookup: CDR1 LGHDT, CDR2 YNNKEL (reference sequence). Trimming cost V 6 bases and J 0 bases, with 9 bases left between them. There are 14 residues in the CDR3. The CDR3 protein is CASRGESSYNEQFF. As DNA, the CDR3 is TGTGCCAGCAGGGGGGAGAGCTCCTACAATGAGCAGTTCTTC.

For this clonotype: The junction departs from germline at one end; a sequencing error may be responsible. The V gene is TRBV6-6, the J gene TRBJ1-1; a possible D gene is TRBD1 (5 bases). Germline V lookup: CDR1 MNHNY, CDR2 SVGAGI (reference sequence). The CDR3 length is 15 residues. CDR3 in amino acids: CASSYGATANTEAFF. CDR3 nucleotides: TGTGCCAGCAGTTACGGGGCGACAGCGAACACTGAAGCCTTCTTT.

The chain couples TRBV12-3 or TRBV12-4 to TRBJ2-1; possibly TRBD1 or TRBD2 for D (7 bases each). V lost 5 bases and J lost 6, with 17 bases in between. This CDR3 has 15 amino acids. The CDR3 protein is CASSLSAGGVNEQFF. The CDR3 DNA is TGTGCCAGCAGTCTGTCTGCAGGGGGGGTCAATGAGCAGTTCTTC.

The V and J genes are TRBV20-1 and TRBJ1-2; TRBD1 agrees at 11 bases. V lost 7 bases and J lost 4; bases outside the gene matches: 5. The CDR3 covers 13 residues. In germline, CDR1 is DFQATT, CDR2 SNEGSKA (reference sequence). The CDR3 nucleotides read TGCAGTGTGAACGGACAGGGGGCCTATGGCTACACCTTC. Its protein product is CSVNGQGAYGYTF.

This clonotype was observed a few times. The chain links TRBV29-1 to TRBJ2-7; 10 positions agree with TRBD1. The CDR3 totals 13 residues. V dropped 7 bases and J dropped 3; count of bases not matched to a gene: 6. CDR1 is SQVTM, CDR2 ANQGSEA, per germline. The CDR3 coding sequence is TGCAGCGCCGGGACAGGGGCCCTCTACGAGCAGTACTTC. It specifies CSAGTGALYEQYF.

This chain links TRBV12-3 or TRBV12-4 with TRBJ2-7; 11 positions agree with TRBD2. Unmatched junction bases numbered 8, after V lost 4 bases and J lost 3 bases. There are 16 residues in the CDR3. In nucleotides, the CDR3 is TGTGCCAGCAGTTCCTCTAGCGGGAGGTCAAACTACGAGCAGTACTTC. Translated: CASSSSSGRSNYEQYF.

V is TRBV7-2 and J is TRBJ1-6, with D unresolved. Germline-derived CDR1 and CDR2 are SGHTA and FQGNSA. The CDR3 loop spans 13 amino acids. Trimming stripped 1 base from V and 9 bases from J, with 7 bases between. Here the CDR3 reads CASSLEVPSPLHF. For the CDR3, the DNA is TGTGCCAGCAGCTTAGAGGTGCCTTCACCCCTCCACTTT.

The chain has TRBV13 and TRBJ2-2, with D perhaps TRBD1 (6 bases). This CDR3 has 17 amino acids. Trimming shortened V by 3 bases and J by 0 bases, and 14 bases separated the two germline ends. Germline values: CDR1 PRHDT, CDR2 FYEKMQ (reference sequence). The CDR3 bases are TGTGCCAGCAGCTTCGGACAGCCTATAACGAACACCGGGGAGCTGTTTTTT. Translating gives CASSFGQPITNTGELFF.